The subject of this entry is one T cell receptor beta chain. Original processing notes: Nucleated cell number was recorded as an estimate derived from reference gene primer amplification. The repertoire was sequenced with immunoSEQ multiplex PCR; TCRdb's copy has only in-frame clones and lacks some. D and trimming come from the DNA, and the V and J calls and clone size come from that table. The data contain tens of thousands of clones, about 90% of them singletons. The germline CDR1 and CDR2 sequences are SGHRS and YFSETQ. This CDR3 spans 15 amino acids. Trimming shortened V by 0 bases and J by 3 bases, and 12 bases separated the two germline ends. This entry is derived from a study of blood T cell repertoires in COVID-19. Study as a whole: Material from acute and convalescent COVID-19 was sourced from the United States, Italy and Spain. Sources were T cells, B-cell-depleted T cells, or PBMCs; the material itself was cDNA or gDNA.

This clonotype originated in a woman aged 80 or older with active or convalescent COVID-19. The material sequenced was peripheral blood. The chain links TRBV5-1 to TRBJ2-5, with D possibly TRBD1 on 6 matching bases. CDR3 DNA sequence: TGCGCCAGCAGCTTGGGCCGACAGGTAGAAGAGACCCAGTACTTC. Its protein product is CASSLGRQVEETQYF.